This T cell receptor beta chain was captured in a study of T cell responses to AZD1222 COVID-19 vaccine. The protocol was immunoSEQ multiplex PCR, while the TCRdb copy is restricted to in-frame clones and leaves out a portion. The table records under 200,000 clones, around 94% of them present only once. V was cut by 4 bases and J by 4 bases, with 13 bases left in between. CDR1 is KGHDR and CDR2 is SFDVKD in the germline V gene. The CDR3 contains 15 residues. Overall study results and limits: Seropositive at baseline were only a handful of AZD1222 recipients.

This clone appeared a few times. What it binds is unknown. The sample in question was peripheral blood, obtained on day 0 of AZD1222 vaccination. The TCR comes from an adult in good health. V is TRBV24-1 and J is TRBJ1-5; the D is unclear. The CDR3 reads CATSDTRGSNQPQHF. The DNA of the CDR3 is TGTGCCACCAGTGACACCCGGGGATCTAATCAGCCCCAGCATTTT.